These T cell receptor beta chains were read from a single sample in a study of shared clonotypes between healthy human individuals. Sequencing used immunoSEQ multiplex PCR; TCRdb keeps in-frame clones, though not all of them. The table has about 500,000 clones, roughly 80% seen once; the top ten hold about 12%. The material sequenced was PBMCs. Source of these receptors: a middle-aged woman in good health. Some clones in this sample may be carry-over from other donors' samples. The CDR3 runs from the conserved cysteine through the conserved F or W. A D gene is named only where the DNA matches it firmly. A row's size may be missing; if present it is once, few, many or a size class.

d_gene: .; v_gene: TRBV5-1; j_gene: TRBJ2-1; abundance: .; CDR3nt: TGCGCCAGCAGCTTGGACAGGAGCATCAACAATGAGCAGTTCTTC; CDR3aa: CASSLDRSINNEQFF
d_gene: TRBD1; v_gene: TRBV10-1; j_gene: TRBJ2-1; abundance: .; CDR3nt: TGCGCCAGTCAACAGGGGGCGTACAATGAGCAGTTCTTC; CDR3aa: CASQQGAYNEQFF
d_gene: .; v_gene: TRBV18; j_gene: TRBJ2-7; abundance: .; CDR3nt: TGTGCCAGCTCACCTTATATCTGGACCGATCCCTACGAGCAGTACTTC; CDR3aa: CASSPYIWTDPYEQYF
d_gene: .; v_gene: TRBV28; j_gene: TRBJ1-4; abundance: .; CDR3nt: TGTGCCAGCAGAGACATAACTAATGAAAAACTGTTTTTT; CDR3aa: CASRDITNEKLFF
d_gene: TRBD2; v_gene: TRBV28; j_gene: TRBJ2-3; abundance: .; CDR3nt: TGTGCCAGCAGCCCGAACCCGGGACTAGCGGTAGAGTGGCCAGATACGCAGTATTTT; CDR3aa: CASSPNPGLAVEWPDTQYF
d_gene: .; v_gene: TRBV30; j_gene: TRBJ2-5; abundance: .; CDR3nt: TGTGCCTGGAGTAAGTTGACAGGCCGAGAGACCCAGTACTTC; CDR3aa: CAWSKLTGRETQYF
d_gene: .; v_gene: TRBV19; j_gene: TRBJ1-1; abundance: .; CDR3nt: TGTGCCAGTAGTAAGGGACAAGGGGTCAACACTGAAGCTTTCTTT; CDR3aa: CASSKGQGVNTEAFF
d_gene: .; v_gene: TRBV9; j_gene: TRBJ2-5; abundance: .; CDR3nt: TGTGCCAGCAGCGTAGCAGGCACTAGGGAGACCCAGTACTTC; CDR3aa: CASSVAGTRETQYF
d_gene: TRBD1; v_gene: TRBV7-8; j_gene: TRBJ1-1; abundance: .; CDR3nt: TGTGCCAGCAACAAAGACAGGGGGATGAACACTGAAGCTTTCTTT; CDR3aa: CASNKDRGMNTEAFF
d_gene: .; v_gene: TRBV5-1; j_gene: TRBJ2-3; abundance: .; CDR3nt: TGCGCCAGCAGCTTGGATACCAACGGGGGAGATACGCAGTATTTT; CDR3aa: CASSLDTNGGDTQYF
d_gene: .; v_gene: TRBV7-6; j_gene: TRBJ1-1; abundance: once; CDR3nt: TGTGCCAGCAGCTTAAACATCGACACTGAAGCTTTCTTT; CDR3aa: CASSLNIDTEAFF
d_gene: .; v_gene: TRBV5-4; j_gene: TRBJ2-7; abundance: .; CDR3nt: TGTGCCAGCAGGGGGGCCTCGACCTACGAGCAGTACTTC; CDR3aa: CASRGASTYEQYF
d_gene: .; v_gene: TRBV28; j_gene: TRBJ2-7; abundance: .; CDR3nt: TGTGCCAGCACGACAGGCCCTTCCTACGAGCAGTACTTC; CDR3aa: CASTTGPSYEQYF
d_gene: .; v_gene: TRBV28; j_gene: TRBJ1-2; abundance: .; CDR3nt: TGTGCCAGCAGTTTATCTTCAGGCTTCAACTATGGCTACACCTTC; CDR3aa: CASSLSSGFNYGYTF
d_gene: .; v_gene: TRBV28; j_gene: TRBJ2-7; abundance: few; CDR3nt: TGTGCCAGCCTAGCCCCTAACTACGAGCAGTACTTC; CDR3aa: CASLAPNYEQYF
d_gene: .; v_gene: TRBV7-2; j_gene: TRBJ1-2; abundance: .; CDR3nt: TGTGCCAGCAGCTTAGACCTGGGGGACCACTATGGCTACACCTTC; CDR3aa: CASSLDLGDHYGYTF
d_gene: .; v_gene: TRBV11-2; j_gene: TRBJ1-1; abundance: once; CDR3nt: TGTGCCAGCAGCAGGGGTAGGGCAGAAGGCACTGAAGCTTTCTTT; CDR3aa: CASSRGRAEGTEAFF
d_gene: TRBD2; v_gene: TRBV7-2; j_gene: TRBJ2-7; abundance: .; CDR3nt: TGTGCCAGCAGCACCCGGACTAGCGGGAGCGACGAGCAGTACTTC; CDR3aa: CASSTRTSGSDEQYF
d_gene: .; v_gene: TRBV12-5; j_gene: TRBJ2-3; abundance: once; CDR3nt: TGTGCTAGTGGGGCCGGGGCAGATACGCAGTATTTT; CDR3aa: CASGAGADTQYF
d_gene: .; v_gene: TRBV7-3; j_gene: TRBJ1-3; abundance: .; CDR3nt: TGTGCCAGCAGCCAAGATGGCTCGGACACCATATATTTT; CDR3aa: CASSQDGSDTIYF
d_gene: .; v_gene: TRBV28; j_gene: TRBJ1-5; abundance: .; CDR3nt: TGTGCCAGCAGTCCCCGGTATCAGCCCCAGCATTTT; CDR3aa: CASSPRYQPQHF
d_gene: .; v_gene: TRBV27; j_gene: TRBJ1-1; abundance: .; CDR3nt: TGTGCCAGCAGTCCACGACAGCCCGAGATCATGAACACTGAAGCTTTCTTT; CDR3aa: CASSPRQPEIMNTEAFF
d_gene: .; v_gene: TRBV4-1; j_gene: TRBJ1-4; abundance: .; CDR3nt: TGCGCCAGCAGCCAAGGGGGACAAATTGAAAAACTGTTTTTT; CDR3aa: CASSQGGQIEKLFF
d_gene: TRBD1; v_gene: TRBV27; j_gene: TRBJ2-1; abundance: .; CDR3nt: TGTGCCAGCAGTCTGGACAGGGGGAACAATGAGCAGTTCTTC; CDR3aa: CASSLDRGNNEQFF
d_gene: .; v_gene: TRBV7-2; j_gene: TRBJ1-4; abundance: .; CDR3nt: TGTGCCAGCAGCCCCGAGAGAAATGAAAAACTGTTTTTT; CDR3aa: CASSPERNEKLFF
d_gene: .; v_gene: TRBV4-1; j_gene: TRBJ2-3; abundance: .; CDR3nt: TGCGCCAGCAGCCAAGTGGGTCTGGGCACAGATACGCAGTATTTT; CDR3aa: CASSQVGLGTDTQYF
d_gene: .; v_gene: TRBV7-2; j_gene: TRBJ1-1; abundance: many; CDR3nt: TGTGCCAGCAGCTTAGCTTCCAGGGGTTGGACTGAAGCTTTCTTT; CDR3aa: CASSLASRGWTEAFF
d_gene: .; v_gene: TRBV5-4; j_gene: TRBJ2-4; abundance: many; CDR3nt: TGTGCCAGCAGCCCCCTTCCCAGGGGTGAAGCCAAAAACATTCAGTACTTC; CDR3aa: CASSPLPRGEAKNIQYF
d_gene: .; v_gene: TRBV29-1; j_gene: TRBJ1-2; abundance: .; CDR3nt: TGCAGCGGAGCAGGGAACTATGGCTACACCTTC; CDR3aa: CSGAGNYGYTF
d_gene: TRBD2; v_gene: TRBV28; j_gene: TRBJ2-3; abundance: .; CDR3nt: TGTGCCAGCAGTTATCGTACTAGCGGAAGCACAGATACGCAGTATTTT; CDR3aa: CASSYRTSGSTDTQYF
d_gene: TRBD1; v_gene: TRBV6-5; j_gene: TRBJ1-2; abundance: .; CDR3nt: TGTGCCAGCAGTTACCGGGGACAGTTGGGCTATGGCTACACCTTC; CDR3aa: CASSYRGQLGYGYTF
d_gene: TRBD2; v_gene: TRBV7-6; j_gene: TRBJ2-1; abundance: once; CDR3nt: TGTGCCAGCAGCTTATCCCCCGGACTAGCGGGAGGCAATGAGCAGTTCTTC; CDR3aa: CASSLSPGLAGGNEQFF
d_gene: .; v_gene: TRBV6-1; j_gene: TRBJ1-2; abundance: .; CDR3nt: TGTGCCAGCAGTGAACAGGGGAAGTATGGCTACACCTTC; CDR3aa: CASSEQGKYGYTF
d_gene: .; v_gene: TRBV11-3; j_gene: TRBJ2-1; abundance: .; CDR3nt: TGTGCCAGCAGCTTAGAGGCAGGGGTTCACAATGAGCAGTTCTTC; CDR3aa: CASSLEAGVHNEQFF
d_gene: TRBD1; v_gene: TRBV6-1; j_gene: TRBJ1-3; abundance: .; CDR3nt: TGTGCCAGCAGAACTGACAGGGGCTCTGGAAACACCATATATTTT; CDR3aa: CASRTDRGSGNTIYF
d_gene: .; v_gene: TRBV11-2; j_gene: TRBJ2-7; abundance: .; CDR3nt: TGTGCCAGCAGCCCGAGCTCCTACGAGCAGTACTTC; CDR3aa: CASSPSSYEQYF
d_gene: .; v_gene: TRBV29-1; j_gene: TRBJ2-1; abundance: .; CDR3nt: TGCAGCGTTGACCGGCCCGAGGCGGGGTCCAATGAGCAGTTCTTC; CDR3aa: CSVDRPEAGSNEQFF
d_gene: .; v_gene: TRBV28; j_gene: TRBJ2-6; abundance: .; CDR3nt: TGTGCCAGCAGCCCCGGAAGATCTGGGGCCAACGTCCTGACTTTC; CDR3aa: CASSPGRSGANVLTF
d_gene: .; v_gene: TRBV10-3; j_gene: TRBJ2-7; abundance: .; CDR3nt: TGTGCCATCGGGGTCCGTTCTAGCTCGTACGAGCAGTACTTC; CDR3aa: CAIGVRSSSYEQYF
d_gene: TRBD2; v_gene: TRBV5-4; j_gene: TRBJ2-7; abundance: .; CDR3nt: TGTGCCAGCAGCCGGACTAGCGGGAGTAATTACGAGCAGTACTTC; CDR3aa: CASSRTSGSNYEQYF
d_gene: .; v_gene: TRBV7-9; j_gene: TRBJ2-2; abundance: .; CDR3nt: TGTGCCAGCAGCTTAGATACCGGGGAGCTGTTTTTT; CDR3aa: CASSLDTGELFF
d_gene: TRBD1; v_gene: TRBV7-2; j_gene: TRBJ2-7; abundance: .; CDR3nt: TGTGCCAGCAGCCCCGGGACAGGAAACTACGAGCAGTACTTC; CDR3aa: CASSPGTGNYEQYF
d_gene: .; v_gene: TRBV18; j_gene: TRBJ1-5; abundance: few; CDR3nt: TGTGCCAGCTCACCACAAGGAAATAGCAATCAGCCCCAGCATTTT; CDR3aa: CASSPQGNSNQPQHF
d_gene: .; v_gene: TRBV4-1; j_gene: TRBJ2-3; abundance: few; CDR3nt: TGCGCCAGCAGCCCCGGGGACCGACCTAGCACAGATACGCAGTATTTT; CDR3aa: CASSPGDRPSTDTQYF
d_gene: TRBD2; v_gene: TRBV5-1; j_gene: TRBJ2-1; abundance: .; CDR3nt: TGCGCCAGCAGCTTGGTAGCGGGAGTGCAGAATGAGCAGTTCTTC; CDR3aa: CASSLVAGVQNEQFF
d_gene: .; v_gene: TRBV5-4; j_gene: TRBJ1-1; abundance: .; CDR3nt: TGTGCCAGCAGCATAGACCGAAACACTGAAGCTTTCTTT; CDR3aa: CASSIDRNTEAFF
d_gene: TRBD2; v_gene: TRBV7-9; j_gene: TRBJ2-1; abundance: .; CDR3nt: TGTGCCAGCAGCTTGGGGGGTCTAGCGGTTGAGGGCCGCTCCAATGAGCAGTTCTTC; CDR3aa: CASSLGGLAVEGRSNEQFF
d_gene: TRBD1; v_gene: TRBV11-2; j_gene: TRBJ2-3; abundance: .; CDR3nt: TGTGCCAGCAGCTTAGTAGGGGGCGCCGATACGCAGTATTTT; CDR3aa: CASSLVGGADTQYF
d_gene: .; v_gene: TRBV4-2; j_gene: TRBJ2-1; abundance: .; CDR3nt: TGTGCCAGCAGCTTAGGGATGAGGTATGAGCAGTTCTTC; CDR3aa: CASSLGMRYEQFF
d_gene: .; v_gene: TRBV5-6; j_gene: TRBJ2-7; abundance: .; CDR3nt: TGTGCCAGCAGCTTGCTTCCGACCTACGAGCAGTACTTC; CDR3aa: CASSLLPTYEQYF
d_gene: .; v_gene: TRBV29-1; j_gene: TRBJ2-3; abundance: .; CDR3nt: TGCAGCGTTGAGGGACCGGTTCAGTCAGATACGCAGTATTTT; CDR3aa: CSVEGPVQSDTQYF
d_gene: .; v_gene: TRBV11-2; j_gene: TRBJ2-5; abundance: .; CDR3nt: TGTGCCAGCAGCCCTAGTCCCTTTCAAGAGACCCAGTACTTC; CDR3aa: CASSPSPFQETQYF
d_gene: .; v_gene: TRBV15; j_gene: TRBJ2-1; abundance: .; CDR3nt: TGTGCCATTGCCGCCAGCCACTCCTACAATGAGCAGTTCTTC; CDR3aa: CAIAASHSYNEQFF
d_gene: .; v_gene: TRBV19; j_gene: TRBJ2-7; abundance: .; CDR3nt: TGTGCCAGTAGTATAGACACCTCCCCCGGGACTCTGGGTGAGCAGTACTTC; CDR3aa: CASSIDTSPGTLGEQYF